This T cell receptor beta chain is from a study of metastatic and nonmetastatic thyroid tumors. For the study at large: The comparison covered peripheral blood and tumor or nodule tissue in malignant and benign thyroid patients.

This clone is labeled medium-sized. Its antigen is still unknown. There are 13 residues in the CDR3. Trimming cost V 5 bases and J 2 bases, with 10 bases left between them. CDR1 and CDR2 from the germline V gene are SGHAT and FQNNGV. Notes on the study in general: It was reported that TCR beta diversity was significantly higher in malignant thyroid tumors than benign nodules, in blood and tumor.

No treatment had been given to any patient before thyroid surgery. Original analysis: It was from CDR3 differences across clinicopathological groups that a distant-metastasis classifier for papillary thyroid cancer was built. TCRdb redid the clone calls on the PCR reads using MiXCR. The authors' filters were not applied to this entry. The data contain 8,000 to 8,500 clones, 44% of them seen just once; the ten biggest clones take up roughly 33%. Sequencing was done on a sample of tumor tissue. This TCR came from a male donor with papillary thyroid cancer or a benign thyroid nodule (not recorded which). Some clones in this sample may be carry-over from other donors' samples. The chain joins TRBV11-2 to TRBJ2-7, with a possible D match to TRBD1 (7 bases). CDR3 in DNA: TGTGCCAGCAGCCCAGGGGGGACCTACGAGCAGTACTTC. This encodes CASSPGGTYEQYF.